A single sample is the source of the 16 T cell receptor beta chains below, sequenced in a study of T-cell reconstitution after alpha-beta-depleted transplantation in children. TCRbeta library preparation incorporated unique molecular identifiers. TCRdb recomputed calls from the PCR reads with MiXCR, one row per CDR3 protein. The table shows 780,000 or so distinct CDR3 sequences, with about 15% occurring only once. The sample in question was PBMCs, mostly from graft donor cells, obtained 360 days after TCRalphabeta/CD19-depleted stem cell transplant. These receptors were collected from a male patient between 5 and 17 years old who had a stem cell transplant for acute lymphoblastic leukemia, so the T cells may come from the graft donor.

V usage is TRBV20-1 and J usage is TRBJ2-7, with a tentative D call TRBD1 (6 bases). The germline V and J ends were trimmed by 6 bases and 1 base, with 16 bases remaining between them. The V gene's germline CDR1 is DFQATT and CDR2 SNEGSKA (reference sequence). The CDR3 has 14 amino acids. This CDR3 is CSAKQGTLSYEQYF. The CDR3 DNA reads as TGCAGTGCAAAACAAGGGACACTGTCCTACGAGCAGTACTTC.

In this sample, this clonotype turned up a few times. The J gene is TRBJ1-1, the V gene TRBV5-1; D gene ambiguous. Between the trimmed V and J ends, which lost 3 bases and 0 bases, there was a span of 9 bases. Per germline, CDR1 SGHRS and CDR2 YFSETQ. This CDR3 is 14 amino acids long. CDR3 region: CASSSRSMNTEAFF. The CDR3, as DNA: TGCGCCAGCAGCTCGAGGAGCATGAACACTGAAGCTTTCTTT.

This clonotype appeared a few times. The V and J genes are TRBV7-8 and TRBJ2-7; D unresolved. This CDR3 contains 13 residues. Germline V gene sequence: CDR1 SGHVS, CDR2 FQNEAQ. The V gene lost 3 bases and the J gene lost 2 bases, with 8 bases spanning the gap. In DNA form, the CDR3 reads TGTGCCAGCAGCTTTAGAGAGGCCTACGAGCAGTACTTC. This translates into CASSFREAYEQYF.

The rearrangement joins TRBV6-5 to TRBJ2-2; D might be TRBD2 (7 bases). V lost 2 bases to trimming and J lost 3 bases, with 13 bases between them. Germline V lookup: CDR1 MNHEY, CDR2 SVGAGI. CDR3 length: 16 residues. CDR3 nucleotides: TGTGCCAGCAGTTACGAGGGGGGGACGGACACCGGGGAGCTGTTTTTT. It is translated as CASSYEGGTDTGELFF.

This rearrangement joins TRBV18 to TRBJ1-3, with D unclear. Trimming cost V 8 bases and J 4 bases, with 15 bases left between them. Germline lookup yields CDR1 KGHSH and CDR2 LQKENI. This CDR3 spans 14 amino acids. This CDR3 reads CASILSSQGNTIYF. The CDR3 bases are TGTGCCAGCATCCTAAGCTCACAGGGAAACACCATATATTTT.

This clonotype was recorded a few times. The CDR3 protein is CASSFFLVNTEAFF. DNA for the CDR3: TGTGCCAGCAGCTTTTTTCTGGTGAACACTGAAGCTTTCTTT. J is TRBJ1-1 and V is TRBV11-2; no reliable D call. The V gene lost 3 bases and the J gene lost 0 bases, with 8 bases spanning the gap. Per the germline V gene, CDR1 is SGHAT and CDR2 is FQNNGV. The CDR3 spans 14 residues.

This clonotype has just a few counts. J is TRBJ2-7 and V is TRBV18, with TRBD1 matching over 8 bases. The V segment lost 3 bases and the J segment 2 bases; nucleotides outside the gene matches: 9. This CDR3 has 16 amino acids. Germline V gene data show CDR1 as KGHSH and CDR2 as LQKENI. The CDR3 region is CASSPLLTGAAYEQYF. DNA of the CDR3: TGTGCCAGCTCACCCTTACTGACAGGGGCGGCCTACGAGCAGTACTTC.

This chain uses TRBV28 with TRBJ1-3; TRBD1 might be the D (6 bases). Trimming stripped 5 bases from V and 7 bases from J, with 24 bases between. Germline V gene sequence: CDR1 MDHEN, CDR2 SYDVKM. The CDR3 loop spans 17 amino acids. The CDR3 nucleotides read TGTGCCAGCAGTCCTCAAGGGGCAGGGGCAAGCTTGAACACCATATATTTT. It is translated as CASSPQGAGASLNTIYF.

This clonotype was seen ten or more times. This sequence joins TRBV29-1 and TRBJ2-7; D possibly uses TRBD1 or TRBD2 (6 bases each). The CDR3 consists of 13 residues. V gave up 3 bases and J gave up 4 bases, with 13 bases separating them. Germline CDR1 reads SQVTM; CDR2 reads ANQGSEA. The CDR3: CSVDEGGTYEQYF. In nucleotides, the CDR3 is TGCAGCGTTGACGAGGGGGGCACTTACGAGCAGTACTTC.

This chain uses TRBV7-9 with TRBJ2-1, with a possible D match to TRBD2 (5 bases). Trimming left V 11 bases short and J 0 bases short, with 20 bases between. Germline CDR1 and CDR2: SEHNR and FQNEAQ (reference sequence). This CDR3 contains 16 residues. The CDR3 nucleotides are TGTGCCGGCGAGCTTCCGAATACTAGCTCCTACAATGAGCAGTTCTTC. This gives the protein CAGELPNTSSYNEQFF.

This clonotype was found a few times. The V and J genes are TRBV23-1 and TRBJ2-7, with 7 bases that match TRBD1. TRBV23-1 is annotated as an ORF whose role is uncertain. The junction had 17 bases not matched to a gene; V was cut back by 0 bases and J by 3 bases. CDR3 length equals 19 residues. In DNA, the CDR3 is TGCGCCAGCAGTCAATCGCCGAGGACAGGCAGACGTCACGACTACGAGCAGTACTTC. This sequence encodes CASSQSPRTGRRHDYEQYF.

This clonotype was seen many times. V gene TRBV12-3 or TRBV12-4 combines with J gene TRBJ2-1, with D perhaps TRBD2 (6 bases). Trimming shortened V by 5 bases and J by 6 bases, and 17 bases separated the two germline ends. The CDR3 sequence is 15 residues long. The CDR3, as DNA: TGTGCCAGCAGTCCCCCGGGACTGCAGCGCAATGAGCAGTTCTTC. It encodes CASSPPGLQRNEQFF.

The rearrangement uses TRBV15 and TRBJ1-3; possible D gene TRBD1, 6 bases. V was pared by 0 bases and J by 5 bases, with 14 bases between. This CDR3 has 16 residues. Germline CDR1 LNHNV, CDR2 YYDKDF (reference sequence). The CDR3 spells CATSRDRGVRRNTIYF. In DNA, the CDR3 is TGTGCCACCAGCAGAGATAGGGGGGTTCGGAGAAACACCATATATTTT. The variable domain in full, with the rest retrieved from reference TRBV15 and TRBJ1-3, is DAMVIQNPRYQVTQFGKPVTLSCSQTLNHNVMYWYQQKSSQAPKLLFHYYDKDFNNEADTPDNFQSRRPNTSFCFLDIRSPGLGDTAMYLCATSRDRGVRRNTIYFGEGSWLTVV.

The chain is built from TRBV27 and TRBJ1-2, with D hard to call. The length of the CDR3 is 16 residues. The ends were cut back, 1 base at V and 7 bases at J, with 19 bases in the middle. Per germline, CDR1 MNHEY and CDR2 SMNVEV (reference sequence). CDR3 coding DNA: TGTGCCAGCAGTTTATTTCCCCTCAATCCTAGGCGTGGCTACACCTTC. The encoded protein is CASSLFPLNPRRGYTF.

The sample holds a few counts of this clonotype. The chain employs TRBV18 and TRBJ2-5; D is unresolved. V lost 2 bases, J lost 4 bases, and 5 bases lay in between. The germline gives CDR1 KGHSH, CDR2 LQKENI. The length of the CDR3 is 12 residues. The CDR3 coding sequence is TGTGCCAGCTCACCAGTTACAGAGACCCAGTACTTC. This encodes CASSPVTETQYF. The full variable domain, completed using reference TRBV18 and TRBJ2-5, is NAGVMQNPRHLVRRRGQEARLRCSPMKGHSHVYWYRQLPEEGLKFMVYLQKENIIDESGMPKERFSAEFPKEGPSILRIQQVVRGDSAAYFCASSPVTETQYFGPGTRLLVL.

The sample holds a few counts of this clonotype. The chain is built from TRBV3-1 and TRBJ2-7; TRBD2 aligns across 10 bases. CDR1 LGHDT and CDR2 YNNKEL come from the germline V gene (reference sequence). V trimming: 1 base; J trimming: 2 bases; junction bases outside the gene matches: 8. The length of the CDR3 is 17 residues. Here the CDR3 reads CASSQGRLAGEAYEQYF. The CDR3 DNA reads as TGTGCCAGCAGCCAAGGGCGTCTAGCGGGAGAGGCCTACGAGCAGTACTTC.